This T cell receptor beta chain originates from a study of regulatory T cells in long-lasting Graves disease. HTBI primers from iRepertoire and Arm-PCR of CDR3 regions yielded the TCR beta libraries. Via MiXCR, TCRdb re-called the multiplex PCR reads, giving one row per CDR3 protein. The sample yields 700,000 or so distinct CDR3 sequences, about 32% seen once. This clonotype was found a few times. Time point here: persistent/refractory GD, antithyroid drugs over 5 years with positive TRAb. Generation of the TCR library employed RNA extracted from PBMCs. Approximately 9-milliliter peripheral blood samples went into EDTA tubes. J was trimmed by 1 base and V by 4 bases; bases with no gene match: 2. The CDR3 has 15 residues. In germline, CDR1 is SGHRS, CDR2 YFSETQ.

This specimen consisted of peripheral blood mononuclear cells (PBMCs), obtained when the disease was refractory, from a patient treated with antithyroid drugs. This TCR was recovered from a female donor with Graves disease. This chain uses TRBV5-1 with TRBJ2-2; 9 bases are a match to TRBD1. The CDR3, as DNA: TGCGCCAGCAGCGGGGGACAGGGGAACACCGGGGAGCTGTTTTTT. Its translation is CASSGGQGNTGELFF.